This entry describes one TCR beta chain. Its cognate antigen is unknown. The protocol was immunoSEQ multiplex PCR, while the TCRdb copy is restricted to in-frame clones and leaves out a portion. The sample shows about 120,000 clones, roughly 94% of them seen only once. The data derive from a study of siplizumab effects on memory and regulatory T cells. Germline lookup yields CDR1 SGDLS and CDR2 YYNGEE. The trim removed 4 bases at V and 5 bases at J, leaving 10 bases unmatched. CDR3 size: 15 residues. Findings of the study overall: In roughly 75-95% of proliferating CD4+ or CD8+ clones, a naive or memory phenotype could not be assigned. Major contributors to the alloresponse seemed to be naive T cells, which also appeared more diverse than memory cells. Only a minor fraction of alloreactive clones mapped to unstimulated subsets.

The specimen was non-Treg CD4+ T cells sorted from blood. This chain uses TRBV9 with TRBJ2-3, with 7 bases lining up with TRBD1. This clonotype was obtained from a human donor in good health. CDR3 in DNA: TGTGCCAGCAGCAAAAGACAGGGTCTTTTAGATACGCAGTATTTT. Translating it yields CASSKRQGLLDTQYF.